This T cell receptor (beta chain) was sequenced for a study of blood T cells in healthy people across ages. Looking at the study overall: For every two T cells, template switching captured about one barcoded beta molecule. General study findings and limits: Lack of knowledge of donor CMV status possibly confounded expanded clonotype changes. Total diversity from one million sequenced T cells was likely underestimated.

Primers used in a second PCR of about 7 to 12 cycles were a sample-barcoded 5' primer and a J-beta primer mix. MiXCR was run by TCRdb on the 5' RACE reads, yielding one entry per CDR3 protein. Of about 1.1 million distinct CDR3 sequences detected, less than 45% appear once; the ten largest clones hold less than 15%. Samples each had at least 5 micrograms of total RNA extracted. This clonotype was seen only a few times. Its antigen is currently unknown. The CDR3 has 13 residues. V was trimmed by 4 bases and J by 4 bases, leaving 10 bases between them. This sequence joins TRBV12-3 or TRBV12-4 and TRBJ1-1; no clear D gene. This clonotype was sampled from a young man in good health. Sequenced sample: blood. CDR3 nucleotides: TGTGCCAGCAGTTGGGGAGGGTTCACTGAAGCTTTCTTT. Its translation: CASSWGGFTEAFF.